Each of the 26 T cell receptor beta chains below was sequenced from the same sample in a study of cytomegalovirus exposure and HLA in healthy donors. PCR primers comprised 60 Vbeta and 13 Jbeta primers. The assay was immunoSEQ multiplex PCR, and TCRdb's table has in-frame clones only and misses some. The repertoire holds nearly 110,000 clones, with 70% to 75% as singletons. Sequencing used PBMCs. The receptors originated from a female donor in good health and CMV-seronegative.

This chain connects TRBV27 to TRBJ1-1, with TRBD1 as a possible D gene (5 bases). Germline V gives CDR1 MNHEY, CDR2 SMNVEV (reference sequence). Trimming took off 7 bases at V and 7 bases at J, with 19 bases between the two ends. The CDR3 loop spans 14 amino acids. CDR3: CASTPFGGVGEAFF. CDR3 sequence (DNA): TGTGCCAGCACCCCCTTCGGGGGAGTAGGTGAAGCTTTCTTT.

The chain joins TRBV7-8 to TRBJ1-1; the match to TRBD1 covers 7 bases. Trimming at V came to 5 bases and at J to 1 base, leaving 4 bases not matched to a gene. Germline V gives CDR1 SGHVS, CDR2 FQNEAQ. The length of the CDR3 is 14 residues. The CDR3 DNA reads TGTGCCAGCAGCCCCGGGACAGCGAACACTGAAGCTTTCTTT. Amino acid sequence: CASSPGTANTEAFF.

The rearrangement joins TRBV5-1 to TRBJ2-1, with D maybe TRBD2 (6 bases). Germline loops: CDR1 SGHRS, CDR2 YFSETQ. V was shortened by 4 bases and J by 9 bases, with 20 bases between the two germline ends. The CDR3 loop spans 15 amino acids. As DNA, the CDR3 is TGCGCCAGCAGCCCCCAGCCCGGAGGGTGGTCTGAGCAGTTCTTC. Its translation is CASSPQPGGWSEQFF.

On this clone: Sequence at one end of the junction differs from germline and may be a read error. This sequence joins TRBV29-1 and TRBJ2-7; 8 nucleotides align to TRBD2. The CDR3 covers 15 residues. Germline CDR1 SQVTM, CDR2 ANQGSEA. The CDR3 coding sequence is TGCAGCGGTGAACCCGGGACTAGGGGGGGGAACGAGCAGTACTTC. Translated: CSGEPGTRGGNEQYF.

The chain has TRBV7-8 and TRBJ2-1, with 9 bases identical to TRBD1. V was clipped by 5 bases and J by 6 bases; unmatched bases: 8. This CDR3 contains 15 residues. Germline assignment: CDR1 SGHVS and CDR2 FQNEAQ. For the CDR3, the DNA is TGTGCCAGCAGCGCAAGGGACAGGGCAGGCAATGAGCAGTTCTTC. This codes for CASSARDRAGNEQFF.

The gene calls are TRBV28 and TRBJ1-2; D is undetermined. This CDR3 is built from 12 residues. V was clipped by 2 bases and J by 4 bases, with 5 bases between them. Germline lookup yields CDR1 MDHEN and CDR2 SYDVKM. This CDR3 reads CASSLSGYGYTF. In nucleotides, the CDR3 is TGTGCCAGCAGTTTAAGCGGCTATGGCTACACCTTC.

The gene calls are TRBV30 and TRBJ1-2; 7 bases agree with TRBD1. With V trimmed by 2 bases and J by 2 bases, 5 bases remained unmatched. The CDR3 loop spans 14 amino acids. Germline loops: CDR1 GTSNPN, CDR2 SVGIG (reference sequence). The CDR3 coding sequence is TGTGCCTGGAGTACCGCCAGGGGGAACTATGGCTACACCTTC. Translation gives CAWSTARGNYGYTF.

This clone was detected only a few times. The genes are TRBV5-1 and TRBJ2-5, with a possible D match to TRBD1 (7 bases). Germline V gene data show CDR1 as SGHRS and CDR2 as YFSETQ. V was clipped by 4 bases and J by 2 bases, with 15 bases between them. There are 15 residues in the CDR3. The CDR3 protein is CASSNQGGEQETQYF. The CDR3 bases are TGCGCCAGCAGCAATCAGGGGGGTGAGCAAGAGACCCAGTACTTC.

V gene TRBV30 combines with J gene TRBJ2-7; 9 positions match TRBD1. The germline gives CDR1 GTSNPN, CDR2 SVGIG (reference sequence). The CDR3 consists of 16 residues. V lost 3 bases to trimming and J lost 5 bases; unmatched junction nucleotides: 14. CDR3 in amino acids: CAWSRSGTGNPNEQYF. In nucleotides, the CDR3 is TGTGCCTGGAGCCGTTCGGGGACAGGGAATCCGAACGAGCAGTACTTC.

V and J are TRBV21-1 and TRBJ1-5; the table's D call, TRBD1, has no DNA check behind it. TRBV21-1 is marked as a pseudogene. This CDR3 has 14 residues. CDR3 nucleotides: TGTGCCAGCAGCCATACAGGGTGTGGACAGCCCCAGCATTTT. It is translated as CASSHTGCGQPQHF.

This clone was observed a single time. The chain uses TRBV19 and TRBJ2-1; TRBD2 is a possible D gene (5 bases). The V gene lost 2 bases and the J gene lost 8 bases, with 10 bases spanning the gap. This CDR3 is 13 amino acids long. Germline-derived CDR1 and CDR2 are LNHDA and SQIVND (reference sequence). The CDR3 DNA is TGTGCCAGTAGTATACCCGGACTGCATGAGCAGTTCTTC. Amino acids: CASSIPGLHEQFF.

CDR3 DNA: TGTGCCAGCGGGGACAGGGGGGTCCCGGGCTCTGAAGCTTTCTTT. Protein sequence: CASGDRGVPGSEAFF. The V call is TRBV11-3, the J call TRBJ1-1; 11 bases align to TRBD1. Germline trimming cut 8 bases from V and 6 bases from J; bases unmatched to any gene: 11. CDR1 is SGHNT and CDR2 is YENEEA in the germline V gene. The CDR3 sequence is 15 residues long.

V and J are TRBV4-1 and TRBJ2-3, with 11 bases matching TRBD2. The CDR3 totals 19 residues. The junction had 17 bases not matched to a gene; V was cut back by 2 bases and J by 7 bases. Germline CDR1 reads MGHRA; CDR2 reads YSYEKL. CDR3 DNA: TGCGCCAGCAGCCAAACCCCGGGAATTACTAGCGGGAGTCAAAATACGCAGTATTTT. It is translated as CASSQTPGITSGSQNTQYF.

The chain combines TRBV29-1 with TRBJ2-1, with TRBD2 identical over 8 bases. The V and J ends lost 6 bases and 9 bases, in that order; junction bases with no gene match: 7. Germline CDR1 is SQVTM and CDR2 is ANQGSEA. The CDR3 is 12 residues long. The CDR3 reads CSVGTGGGEQFF. CDR3 coding DNA: TGCAGCGTGGGGACGGGGGGGGGTGAGCAGTTCTTC.

In DNA, the CDR3 is TGTGCCAGCAGCTTAATGGGAAATAGCGTGGAGCAGTTCTTC. The encoded protein is CASSLMGNSVEQFF. The J gene is TRBJ2-1, the V gene TRBV7-3; perhaps TRBD2 as D (5 bases). V gave up 1 base and J gave up 10 bases, with 14 bases separating them. The CDR3 length is 14 residues. The germline V gene has CDR1 SGHTA and CDR2 FQGTGA.

The chain recombines TRBV7-2 with TRBJ2-1; 12 bases fit TRBD2. With 7 bases clipped from V and 5 bases from J, the junction kept 6 bases outside the gene matches. Germline CDR1 and CDR2: SGHTA and FQGNSA. This CDR3 has 15 amino acids. The CDR3: CASTTGLAGHNEQFF. The CDR3 region has the DNA TGTGCCAGCACCACGGGACTAGCGGGTCACAATGAGCAGTTCTTC.

The chain carries TRBV28 and TRBJ1-3; D is ambiguous. Trimming shortened V by 6 bases and J by 4 bases, and 13 bases separated the two germline ends. The CDR3 has 14 amino acids. Germline lookup yields CDR1 MDHEN and CDR2 SYDVKM. DNA for the CDR3: TGTGCCAGCAGCCAGGTTTGGGCCGGAAACACCATATATTTT. This gives the protein CASSQVWAGNTIYF.

V and J are TRBV5-1 and TRBJ2-2; 11 nucleotides align to TRBD1. Germline CDR1 reads SGHRS; CDR2 reads YFSETQ. This CDR3 is built from 17 residues. V lost 4 bases to trimming and J lost 4 bases; unmatched junction nucleotides: 9. CDR3 bases: TGCGCCAGCAGCCATATCCCGGGACAGGGGGGCACCGGGGAGCTGTTTTTT. It encodes CASSHIPGQGGTGELFF.

The chain has TRBV9 and TRBJ2-1; 8 nucleotides line up with TRBD2. Germline assignment: CDR1 SGDLS and CDR2 YYNGEE. J lost 2 bases, V lost 0 bases, and 4 bases had no gene match. The length of the CDR3 is 16 residues. CDR3 sequence reads: CASSVGSRGAYNEQFF. CDR3 sequence (DNA): TGTGCCAGCAGCGTAGGCTCGCGGGGGGCCTACAATGAGCAGTTCTTC. Supplemented by reference TRBV9 and TRBJ2-1, the full variable domain reads DSGVTQTPKHLITATGQRVTLRCSPRSGDLSVYWYQQSLDQGLQFLIQYYNGEERAKGNILERFSAQQFPDLHSELNLSSLELGDSALYFCASSVGSRGAYNEQFFGPGTRLTVL.

J is TRBJ2-7 and V is TRBV28, with TRBD1 matching 8 bases. J lost 2 bases, V lost 5 bases, and 11 bases had no gene match. The CDR3 has 16 amino acids. Germline CDR1 MDHEN, CDR2 SYDVKM. In DNA, the CDR3 is TGTGCCAGCAGTACTCGATGGGCAGGGGGCACCTACGAGCAGTACTTC. Its protein is CASSTRWAGGTYEQYF.

The genes are TRBV25-1 and TRBJ1-1, with D unclear. Trimming took off 2 bases at V and 6 bases at J, with 10 bases between the two ends. The CDR3 has 13 residues. The germline CDR1 and CDR2 sequences are MGHDK and SYGVNS. CDR3 sequence: CASSESSSAEAFF. CDR3 in DNA: TGTGCCAGCAGTGAAAGCTCAAGCGCTGAAGCTTTCTTT. The whole variable domain, filled in from reference TRBV25-1 and TRBJ1-1, reads EADIYQTPRYLVIGTGKKITLECSQTMGHDKMYWYQQDPGMELHLIHYSYGVNSTEKGDLSSESTVSRIRTEHFPLTLESARPSHTSQYLCASSESSSAEAFFGQGTRLTVV.

The rearrangement joins TRBV11-1 to TRBJ1-5, with D tentatively TRBD1 (5 bases). CDR3 length: 13 residues. V was clipped by 1 base and J by 7 bases, with 8 bases between them. Per the germline V gene, CDR1 is SGHAT and CDR2 is FQDESV (reference sequence). The CDR3 nucleotides are TGTGCCAGCAGCTTAGATGGGGGGCAGCCCCAGCATTTT. It is translated as CASSLDGGQPQHF.

This clone was observed a few times. V and J are TRBV28 and TRBJ2-7; 10 nucleotides match TRBD1. V dropped 4 bases and J dropped 5; count of bases not matched to a gene: 5. CDR1 is MDHEN and CDR2 is SYDVKM in the germline V gene. This CDR3 has 14 residues. The CDR3 protein is CASSYLGQGDEQYF. The CDR3 DNA reads as TGTGCCAGCAGTTATCTTGGACAGGGGGACGAGCAGTACTTC.

The table lists this clone with a count of one. The chain employs TRBV9 and TRBJ2-6; the D gene is possibly TRBD2 (6 bases). Trimming left V 7 bases short and J 1 base short, with 15 bases between. This CDR3 spans 16 amino acids. CDR1 is SGDLS and CDR2 is YYNGEE in the germline V gene. The CDR3 sequence is CASRSGLESGANVLTF. The CDR3 nucleotides are TGTGCCAGCCGGAGCGGGCTCGAATCTGGGGCCAACGTCCTGACTTTC.

This chain links TRBV19 with TRBJ2-7; TRBD2 matches at 8 bases. V trimming: 3 bases; J trimming: 0 bases; junction bases outside the gene matches: 1. This CDR3 has 14 residues. Germline CDR1 LNHDA, CDR2 SQIVND (reference sequence). Here the CDR3 reads CASSIGTSSYEQYF. The CDR3 DNA reads TGTGCCAGTAGTATTGGGACTAGCTCCTACGAGCAGTACTTC.

The gene calls are TRBV29-1 and TRBJ2-7, with TRBD2 matching over 11 bases. After removal of 6 bases from V and 2 bases from J, the junction contained 6 bases not matched to a gene. This CDR3 has 14 residues. Germline values: CDR1 SQVTM, CDR2 ANQGSEA. The CDR3 region is CSVAGTSGPYEQYF. CDR3 DNA: TGCAGCGTGGCCGGGACTAGCGGACCCTACGAGCAGTACTTC.